A selection of T cell receptor beta chains follows, all from one sample in a study of identical twins. From the 5' RACE reads, TCRdb called clonotypes with MiXCR, one entry per CDR3 protein. The profile shows under 900,000 distinct CDR3 sequences, roughly 20% of them singletons. These data also formed part of another study, on T cells expressing NK-cell markers.

Sequencing was done on a sample of PBMCs. These receptor sequences come from a woman aged 18-35 years in good health. Each CDR3 is given with its conserved first and last residue. The order of the fields is clone size, V gene, CDR3 length, D gene, J gene, CDR3 DNA, CDR3 protein. D genes are given only for firm matches. The listing skips clone size in some rows; elsewhere it reads once, few, many or a size class.

many	TRBV12-3/TRBV12-4	16	NA	TRBJ2-7	TGTGCCAGCAGTTATCAAACCGGGGCCCGGGCCTACGAGCAGTACTTC	CASSYQTGARAYEQYF
many	TRBV12-3/TRBV12-4	14	NA	TRBJ1-1	TGTGCCAGCAGTGCTTTTACGAGGAACACTGAAGCTTTCTTT	CASSAFTRNTEAFF
NA	TRBV6-1	13	NA	TRBJ1-6	TGTGCCAGCGGACAGTGGAAAAATTCACCCCTCCACTTT	CASGQWKNSPLHF
NA	TRBV27	11	NA	TRBJ2-1	TGTGCCAGCAGTTTAGGGCGAGAAACGTTCTTC	CASSLGRETFF
NA	TRBV3-1	16	NA	TRBJ2-1	TGTGCCAGCAGCCAGAAGGCAGGAGTTTACTACAATGAGCAGTTCTTC	CASSQKAGVYYNEQFF
NA	TRBV4-3	19	NA	TRBJ2-2	TGCGCCAGCAGCCAAGGGTCAGGGGCAACCACGCAGAGGCACGGGGAGCTGTTTTTT	CASSQGSGATTQRHGELFF
many	TRBV20-1	18	NA	TRBJ2-6	TGCAGTGCTAGAGATATTTATGGGGGGGGGCTTGGGGCCAACGTCCTGACTTTC	CSARDIYGGGLGANVLTF
many	TRBV5-1	14	TRBD1	TRBJ2-7	TGCGCCAGCAGCTTACAGGGGAGCTCCTACGAGCAGTACTTC	CASSLQGSSYEQYF
NA	TRBV29-1	12	NA	TRBJ2-5	TGCAGCGTTGAGCTGGGGACAGAGACCCAGTACTTC	CSVELGTETQYF
NA	TRBV18	17	TRBD2	TRBJ2-1	TGTGCCAGCTCACCACCTCGGTCAGCGGGGGACTACAATGAGCAGTTCTTC	CASSPPRSAGDYNEQFF
NA	TRBV7-2	15	NA	TRBJ2-7	TGTGCCAGCAGCTCCGCAGGTTGGAGCTCCTACGAGCAGTACTTC	CASSSAGWSSYEQYF
few	TRBV5-1	15	NA	TRBJ2-7	TGCGCCAGCAGCTTGGTCGCAGGCAGGCAGGGCGAGCAGTACTTC	CASSLVAGRQGEQYF
NA	TRBV20-1	15	TRBD2	TRBJ2-3	TGCAGTGCTAGGCCGGGACTAGCGGGGGAAGTAGCGCAGTATTTT	CSARPGLAGEVAQYF
NA	TRBV7-2	17	TRBD2	TRBJ2-1	TGTGCCAGCAGCTTGGGGGGACTATGGAGCTCCTACAATGAGCAGTTCTTC	CASSLGGLWSSYNEQFF
NA	TRBV9	15	TRBD1	TRBJ1-6	TGTGCCAGCAGCGTAGAGGGGGCCTCAAATTCACCCCTCCACTTT	CASSVEGASNSPLHF
few	TRBV12-3/TRBV12-4	13	TRBD1	TRBJ1-5	TGTGCCAGCAGACAGGGGGCGGATCAGCCCCAGCATTTT	CASRQGADQPQHF
NA	TRBV11-3	15	TRBD1	TRBJ2-5	TGTGCCAGCAGCTTCGGAGGACAGGGCCAAGAGACCCAGTACTTC	CASSFGGQGQETQYF
few	TRBV11-2	18	TRBD2	TRBJ2-3	TGTGCCAGCATCCAATTCAGGGGGGCGGTAGCGGGAGCAGATACGCAGTATTTT	CASIQFRGAVAGADTQYF
NA	TRBV20-1	14	TRBD1	TRBJ2-1	TGCAGTGCTAGCTCTCGACAGGGGTACAATGAGCAGTTCTTC	CSASSRQGYNEQFF
many	TRBV20-1	17	NA	TRBJ1-1	TGCAGTGCTAGAGATCTCCCCATAAACAGGGAGAGCACTGAAGCTTTCTTT	CSARDLPINRESTEAFF
few	TRBV7-9	16	TRBD2	TRBJ2-1	TGTGCCAGCAGCTTAGGGGTGGCTAGCGGGAGGGATGAGCAGTTCTTC	CASSLGVASGRDEQFF
NA	TRBV9	16	TRBD2	TRBJ2-5	TGTGCCAGCAGCGTAGGTTATAGCGGGTCTCAAGAGACCCAGTACTTC	CASSVGYSGSQETQYF
few	TRBV20-1	14	NA	TRBJ2-3	TGCAGTGCTGACCTCGGCCAGGTGACAGATACGCAGTATTTT	CSADLGQVTDTQYF
few	TRBV20-1	13	TRBD1	TRBJ1-1	TGCAGTGCTGGTGACAGGGGTGGCACTGAAGCTTTCTTT	CSAGDRGGTEAFF
NA	TRBV20-1	13	NA	TRBJ1-1	TGCAGTGCTAGGGCGACAACTTCTACTGAAGCTTTCTTT	CSARATTSTEAFF
NA	TRBV12-3/TRBV12-4	16	NA	TRBJ2-4	TGTGCCAGCAGTTTAGACCCCTACAAAGCCAACAACATTCAGTACTTC	CASSLDPYKANNIQYF
NA	TRBV7-8	13	TRBD2	TRBJ2-3	TGTGCCAGCAGCTTGACAGGACTAGCGGACAAGTATTTT	CASSLTGLADKYF
NA	TRBV12-3/TRBV12-4	12	TRBD2	TRBJ2-7	TGTGCCAGCACCGCGGGAGGCTACGAGCAGTACTTC	CASTAGGYEQYF
NA	TRBV10-3	16	TRBD2	TRBJ2-3	TGTGCCATCAGTGATTCCTGGCTAGCGGGAGTGGATACGCAGTATTTT	CAISDSWLAGVDTQYF
NA	TRBV2	15	NA	TRBJ2-2	TGTGCCAGCAACCTGCAGAGTACGAACACCGGGGAGCTGTTTTTT	CASNLQSTNTGELFF
NA	TRBV29-1	14	TRBD2	TRBJ2-3	TGCAGCGTGGCCGGGACTAGTGCGACAGATACGCAGTATTTT	CSVAGTSATDTQYF
NA	TRBV7-9	14	NA	TRBJ1-1	TGTGCCAGCAGCCCCCTAGGCCTGGACACTGAAGCTTTCTTT	CASSPLGLDTEAFF
few	TRBV7-9	14	NA	TRBJ1-1	TGTGCCAGCAGATCCACCAGGGAGAACACTGAAGCTTTCTTT	CASRSTRENTEAFF
NA	TRBV20-1	14	TRBD2	TRBJ2-1	TGCAGTGCTAGGGGCGGGGGACGCTACAATGAGCAGTTCTTC	CSARGGGRYNEQFF
NA	TRBV5-1	15	TRBD1	TRBJ2-7	TGCGCCAGCAGCAGTACCGGGACAGGGTTCAGCGAGCAGTACTTC	CASSSTGTGFSEQYF
few	TRBV5-1	12	NA	TRBJ1-2	TGCGCCAGCAGTGGGGGGGCGGAAGGCTACACCTTC	CASSGGAEGYTF
few	TRBV20-1	14	TRBD2	TRBJ2-5	TGCAGTGCTCCCGCTCTGGGACTAGCGGAGACCCAGTACTTC	CSAPALGLAETQYF
NA	TRBV9	14	NA	TRBJ2-3	TGTGCCAGCAGCGTAGAGGGACTCCGAGATACGCAGTATTTT	CASSVEGLRDTQYF
few	TRBV27	15	NA	TRBJ2-7	TGTGCCAGCAGTGGACCGGGACTTACAAACTACGAGCAGTACTTC	CASSGPGLTNYEQYF
NA	TRBV29-1	14	TRBD1	TRBJ1-2	TGCAGCGTTCAAACCAGCGGGACAGGGTTTGGCTACACCTTC	CSVQTSGTGFGYTF
few	TRBV25-1	16	NA	TRBJ1-2	TGTGCCAGCAGTGAAGGGTCCAGGGCACTAAACTATGGCTACACCTTC	CASSEGSRALNYGYTF
few	TRBV29-1	17	TRBD2	TRBJ2-3	TGCAGCGTGGCCGGGACTAGCGGGAGGGCCAGCACAGATACGCAGTATTTT	CSVAGTSGRASTDTQYF
NA	TRBV12-3/TRBV12-4	14	NA	TRBJ2-1	TGTGCCAGCAGTGTCAGCGACCTTTACAATGAGCAGTTCTTC	CASSVSDLYNEQFF
few	TRBV20-1	12	NA	TRBJ2-1	TGCAGTGCTAGCGACGGCTACAATGAGCAGTTCTTC	CSASDGYNEQFF
NA	TRBV20-1	13	NA	TRBJ2-3	TGCAGTGCCCTCCCGTACAGGCCAGATACGCAGTATTTT	CSALPYRPDTQYF
NA	TRBV6-2/TRBV6-3	13	NA	TRBJ2-2	TGTGCCAGCCGCAGGGAAGGGTCCGGGGAGCTGTTTTTT	CASRREGSGELFF
few	TRBV12-3/TRBV12-4	13	TRBD1	TRBJ1-2	TGTGCCAGCCGGGACAGGGTGGAAGGGGGCTACACCTTC	CASRDRVEGGYTF
NA	TRBV9	14	NA	TRBJ1-5	TGTGCCAGCAGCGTAGGAGGGGGGTCTCAGCCCCAGCATTTT	CASSVGGGSQPQHF